This record looks at one T cell receptor beta chain sequence and its context. What it recognizes is unknown. This sample is drawn from a study of T cell responses to AZD1222 COVID-19 vaccine. Study-wide background: Samples with a second dose at about 4 or about 12 weeks were pooled together. Study conclusions and caveats: Donors were mostly white British, more females; clonal diversity possibly underestimated. Unmutated variant regions are reportedly the target of nearly half of TCRs that are spike-specific.

Sequencing used immunoSEQ multiplex PCR; TCRdb keeps in-frame clones, though not all of them. This sample has roughly 100,000 clones, with around 86% found just once. V lost 0 bases, J lost 5 bases, and 18 bases lay in between. The length of the CDR3 is 17 residues. In germline, CDR1 is SGDLS, CDR2 YYNGEE. The genes are TRBV9 and TRBJ2-1; D may be TRBD1 (6 bases). The sample was peripheral blood, taken on day 0 of AZD1222 vaccination. The TCR originated in an adult in good health. The CDR3 region is CASSVGLGEGHNNEQFF. The CDR3 DNA reads as TGTGCCAGCAGCGTAGGGTTAGGTGAGGGACACAACAATGAGCAGTTCTTC.